This T cell receptor (beta chain) was retrieved from a study of a mutant IDH1 vaccine in newly diagnosed glioma. Study in general: Beginning 4-6 weeks after radiotherapy alone, or with temozolomide cycles, vaccination took place. An approximately 62% male, around 40% female split and a mean age of 40.4 years characterized treated patients. Earlier care involved radiotherapy, temozolomide, or both, and the majority received both.

Indicated time point: week 11, during vaccination. Doses of 300 ug of mutant IDH1 20-mer peptide were given with topical imiquimod. The CDR3 spans 14 residues. In germline, CDR1 is SGHRS, CDR2 YFSETQ. Trimming took 0 bases from V and 1 from J, leaving 7 bases between them. Worth noting for this clone: Antigen specificity is unknown.

Clones were sequenced by immunoSEQ multiplex PCR, and TCRdb holds only the in-frame ones, with some missing. The table has fewer than 65,000 clones, around 80% seen once. Sequencing used PBMCs, obtained from a glioma patient whose treatment included an IDH1 peptide vaccine. The sequence was collected from a man aged 50-59 years with glioma. The chain links TRBV5-1 to TRBJ1-1; D gene uncertain. The CDR3 nucleotides read TGCGCCAGCAGCTTGGATCATCCGAACACTGAAGCTTTCTTT. Amino acid sequence: CASSLDHPNTEAFF.